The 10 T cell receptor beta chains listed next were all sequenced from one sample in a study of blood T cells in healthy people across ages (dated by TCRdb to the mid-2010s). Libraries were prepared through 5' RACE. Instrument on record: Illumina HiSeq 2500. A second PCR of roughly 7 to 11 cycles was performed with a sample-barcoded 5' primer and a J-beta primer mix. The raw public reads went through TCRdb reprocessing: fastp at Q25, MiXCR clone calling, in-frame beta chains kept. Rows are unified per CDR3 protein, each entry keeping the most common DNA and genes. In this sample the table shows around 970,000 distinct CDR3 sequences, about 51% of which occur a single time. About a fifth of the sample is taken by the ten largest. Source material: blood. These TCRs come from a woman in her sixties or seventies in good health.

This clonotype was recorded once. The CDR3 DNA is TGTGCCATCAGTGAGCTGCGAGGCGAGCAGTACTTC. This gives the protein CAISELRGEQYF. The chain employs TRBV10-3 and TRBJ2-7; D is uncertain. V dropped 2 bases and J dropped 6 bases, with 8 bases sitting between them. CDR1 and CDR2 from the germline V gene are ENHRY and SYGVKD. This CDR3 is built from 12 residues.

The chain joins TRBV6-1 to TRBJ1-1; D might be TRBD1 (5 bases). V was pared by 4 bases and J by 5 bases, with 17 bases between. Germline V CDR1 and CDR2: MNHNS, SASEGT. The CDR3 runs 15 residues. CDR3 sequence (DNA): TGTGCCAGCAGTGCGTCTCGGACGGGGGGAACTGAAGCTTTCTTT. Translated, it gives CASSASRTGGTEAFF.

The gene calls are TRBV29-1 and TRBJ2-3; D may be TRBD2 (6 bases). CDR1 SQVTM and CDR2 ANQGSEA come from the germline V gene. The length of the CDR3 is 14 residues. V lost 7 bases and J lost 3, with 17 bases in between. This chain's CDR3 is CSAYTGSLTDTQYF. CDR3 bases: TGCAGCGCTTACACCGGGAGCCTAACAGATACGCAGTATTTT.

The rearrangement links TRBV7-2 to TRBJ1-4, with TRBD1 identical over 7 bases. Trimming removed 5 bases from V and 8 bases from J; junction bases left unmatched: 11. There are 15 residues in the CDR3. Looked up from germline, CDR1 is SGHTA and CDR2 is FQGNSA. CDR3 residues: CASSLRQGIEEKLFF. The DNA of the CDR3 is TGTGCCAGCAGCCTCCGACAGGGAATTGAGGAAAAACTGTTTTTT.

The CDR3: CASSQAGTGAMDTQYF. The CDR3 region has the DNA TGCGCCAGCAGCCAAGCAGGGACAGGGGCGATGGATACGCAGTATTTT. V and J are TRBV4-1 and TRBJ2-3; 10 bases fit TRBD1. The trim removed 1 base at V and 6 bases at J, leaving 7 bases unmatched. The CDR3 has 16 amino acids. Germline loops: CDR1 MGHRA, CDR2 YSYEKL.

CDR3 amino acids: CASSEGGVAGPSYNEQFF. CDR3 in DNA: TGTGCCAGCAGTGAGGGGGGAGTAGCGGGACCCTCCTACAATGAGCAGTTCTTC. The chain employs TRBV6-1 and TRBJ2-1; TRBD2 agrees at 8 bases. Germline CDR1 and CDR2: MNHNS and SASEGT. The CDR3 has 18 residues. V shed 3 bases and J 0 bases; nucleotides not matched to a gene: 10.

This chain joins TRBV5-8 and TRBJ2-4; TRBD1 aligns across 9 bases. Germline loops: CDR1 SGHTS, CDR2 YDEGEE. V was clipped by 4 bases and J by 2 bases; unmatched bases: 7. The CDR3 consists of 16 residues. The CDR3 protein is CASSPGQGISKNIQYF. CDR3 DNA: TGTGCCAGCAGCCCGGGACAGGGAATCTCCAAAAACATTCAGTACTTC.

In DNA form, the CDR3 reads TGTGCCAGCAGAGCGGAGTCCTACGAGCAGTACTTC. This translates into CASRAESYEQYF. V and J are TRBV2 and TRBJ2-7, with a weak D call TRBD2 (5 bases). CDR3 length: 12 residues. V was cut by 6 bases and J by 1 base, with 7 bases left in between. CDR1 is SNHLY, CDR2 FYNNEI, per germline.

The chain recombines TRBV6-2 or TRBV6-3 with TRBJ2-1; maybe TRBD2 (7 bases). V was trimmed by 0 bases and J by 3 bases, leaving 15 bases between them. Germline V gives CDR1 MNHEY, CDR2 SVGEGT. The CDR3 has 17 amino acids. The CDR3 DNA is TGTGCCAGCAGTTACTCGGTGGGGGGGGGCGTCTACAATGAGCAGTTCTTC. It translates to CASSYSVGGGVYNEQFF.

The CDR3, as DNA: TGTGCCAGCAACCTGCTTACCGGACAGGGATCTACAAACATTCAGTACTTC. Protein: CASNLLTGQGSTNIQYF. J is TRBJ2-4 and V is TRBV12-3 or TRBV12-4; 8 bases align to TRBD1. After removal of 7 bases from V and 6 bases from J, the junction contained 17 bases not matched to a gene. This CDR3 has 17 amino acids.